This T cell receptor beta chain was profiled in a study of cytotoxic CD8 clonotypes in ibrutinib-treated CLL. About the research overall: Complete response was seen in 2 patients and partial in roughly 25; about twelve progressed and roughly 14 stayed remitted after a median about 68 months.

This CDR3 comprises 15 residues. Germline V gene data show CDR1 as KGHSH and CDR2 as LQKENI. V dropped 3 bases and J dropped 0; count of bases not matched to a gene: 2. The table came from immunoSEQ multiplex PCR; TCRdb's copy has only in-frame clones and leaves some out. The table includes some 46,000 clones, roughly two thirds detected once. Broader study findings: Baseline clonality, higher than in age-matched healthy donors, tracked circulating CD8+ T-cell counts.

On this clone: Its antigen is still unknown.

The source material was PBMCs, sampled after 12 months of ibrutinib treatment. This rearrangement joins TRBV18 to TRBJ2-3, with TRBD2 matching over 8 bases. The source is a human donor with chronic lymphocytic leukemia. In DNA, the CDR3 is TGTGCCAGCTCACCGAGCGGGAGTAGCACAGATACGCAGTATTTT. Its protein product is CASSPSGSSTDTQYF.